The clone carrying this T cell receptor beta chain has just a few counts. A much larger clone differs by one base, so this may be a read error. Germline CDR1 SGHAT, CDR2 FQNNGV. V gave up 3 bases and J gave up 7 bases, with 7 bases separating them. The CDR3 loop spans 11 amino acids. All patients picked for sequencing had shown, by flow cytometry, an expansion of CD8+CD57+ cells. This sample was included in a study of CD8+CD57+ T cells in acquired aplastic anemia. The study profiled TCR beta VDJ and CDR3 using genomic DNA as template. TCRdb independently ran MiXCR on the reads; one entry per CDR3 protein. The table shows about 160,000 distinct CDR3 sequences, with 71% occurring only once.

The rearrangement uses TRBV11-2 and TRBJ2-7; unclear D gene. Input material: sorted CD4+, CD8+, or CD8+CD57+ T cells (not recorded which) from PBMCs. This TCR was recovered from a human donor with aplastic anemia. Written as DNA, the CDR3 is TGTGCCAGCAGCTTGCACAATGAGCAGTACTTC. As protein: CASSLHNEQYF. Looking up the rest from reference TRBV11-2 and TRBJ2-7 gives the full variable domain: EAGVAQSPRYKIIEKRQSVAFWCNPISGHATLYWYQQILGQGPKLLIQFQNNGVVDDSQLPKDRFSAERLKGVDSTLKIQPAKLEDSAVYLCASSLHNEQYFGPGTRLTVT.